This TCR beta chain was identified in a study of T cell repertoires in cytomegalovirus infection. On this clonotype itself: Its antigen is still unknown.

CDR3 size: 17 residues. Unmatched junction bases numbered 8, after V lost 2 bases and J lost 4 bases. Germline V CDR1 and CDR2: MDHEN, SYDVKM. TCRdb recomputed calls from the reads with MiXCR, one row per CDR3 protein. The profile shows roughly 310,000 distinct CDR3 sequences, just under 30% of them singletons. This clonotype was obtained from a human donor in good health (CMV status not recorded). Some clones in this sample may be carry-over from other donors' samples. The sample was cultured PBMCs, taken from culture after CMV antigen stimulation. The gene calls are TRBV28 and TRBJ2-1, with TRBD2 matching over 10 bases. CDR3 sequence: CASSLRTSGNRYNEQFF. DNA of the CDR3: TGTGCCAGCAGTTTAAGGACTAGCGGAAATAGATACAATGAGCAGTTCTTC.